Below are 30 T cell receptor beta chains sequenced from a single sample in a study of cytomegalovirus exposure and HLA in healthy donors. Measured with immunoSEQ multiplex PCR; TCRdb has only the in-frame clones, and not every one. The table has about 170,000 clones, under 90% seen once; the top ten hold around 4.4%. Sequenced input: PBMCs. The receptors originated from a young man in good health and CMV-seropositive.

The chain is built from TRBV10-3 and TRBJ2-5; TRBD1 is a possible D gene (7 bases). CDR3 size: 17 residues. From germline, CDR1 is ENHRY and CDR2 SYGVKD. V was cut by 0 bases and J by 4 bases, with 18 bases left in between. The CDR3 bases are TGTGCCATCAGTGAGTCGACGGCAGGGGGGAGCGGAGAGACCCAGTACTTC. Its protein product is CAISESTAGGSGETQYF.

The chain combines TRBV4-1 with TRBJ2-1; 8 bases are a match to TRBD2. Germline V CDR1 and CDR2: MGHRA, YSYEKL. V shed 0 bases and J 2 bases; nucleotides not matched to a gene: 3. The CDR3 sequence is 16 residues long. CDR3 protein: CASSQDQAGAYNEQFF. CDR3 bases: TGCGCCAGCAGCCAAGATCAAGCGGGAGCCTACAATGAGCAGTTCTTC.

The chain links TRBV4-1 to TRBJ1-1; D is possibly TRBD1 (6 bases). Between the trimmed V and J ends, which lost 3 bases and 7 bases, there was a span of 15 bases. This CDR3 is 14 amino acids long. Germline lookup yields CDR1 MGHRA and CDR2 YSYEKL. The CDR3, as DNA: TGCGCCAGCAGCCATGGGCGCGGGGGCTATGAAGCTTTCTTT. The encoded protein is CASSHGRGGYEAFF.

The gene calls are TRBV7-8 and TRBJ1-1; 11 bases match TRBD1. Unmatched junction bases numbered 3, after V lost 4 bases and J lost 8 bases. Germline lookup yields CDR1 SGHVS and CDR2 FQNEAQ. CDR3 length: 13 amino acids. CDR3 in amino acids: CASSSGTGGEAFF. CDR3 nucleotides: TGTGCCAGCAGCTCCGGGACAGGGGGAGAAGCTTTCTTT.

Only one count was recorded for this clone. The chain uses TRBV30 and TRBJ2-1, with TRBD2 matching 7 bases. The CDR3 length is 14 residues. J lost 3 bases, V lost 0 bases, and 2 bases had no gene match. Germline CDR1 GTSNPN, CDR2 SVGIG (reference sequence). The CDR3 sequence is CAWSVSSGYNEQFF. CDR3 in DNA: TGTGCCTGGAGTGTATCTAGCGGCTACAATGAGCAGTTCTTC.

This clone was recorded once. The CDR3 loop reads CASSFEGTGYTF. CDR3 DNA sequence: TGTGCCAGCAGCTTTGAGGGAACCGGCTACACCTTC. This chain uses TRBV11-2 with TRBJ1-2, with D uncertain. Germline V gene lookup returns CDR1 SGHAT and CDR2 FQNNGV. This CDR3 has 12 residues. Trimming took 3 bases from V and 8 from J, leaving 10 bases between them.

This sequence joins TRBV4-1 and TRBJ2-1; the D is unclear. Germline V CDR1 and CDR2: MGHRA, YSYEKL. Between the trimmed V and J ends, which lost 0 bases and 0 bases, there was a span of 9 bases. This CDR3 comprises 16 residues. The CDR3 loop reads CASSQEAHSSYNEQFF. Here the CDR3 DNA reads TGCGCCAGCAGCCAAGAAGCTCATAGCTCCTACAATGAGCAGTTCTTC.

This chain connects TRBV6-5 to TRBJ2-1; 8 positions match TRBD1. Germline lookup yields CDR1 MNHEY and CDR2 SVGAGI. The J segment lost 2 bases and the V segment lost 6 bases, leaving 6 bases of the junction unmatched. The CDR3 covers 15 residues. The CDR3 region is CASRRDRMTYNEQFF. The CDR3 region has the DNA TGTGCCAGCAGGAGGGACAGGATGACCTACAATGAGCAGTTCTTC.

This chain joins TRBV4-1 and TRBJ2-3; no firm D call. The germline V and J ends were trimmed by 1 base and 1 base, with 9 bases remaining between them. The CDR3 is 15 amino acids. Germline CDR1 and CDR2: MGHRA and YSYEKL. CDR3 DNA: TGCGCCAGCAGCCAAGTCCCGGGTGGCACAGATACGCAGTATTTT. Encoded protein: CASSQVPGGTDTQYF.

The chain links TRBV5-1 to TRBJ1-2; D may be TRBD1 (6 bases). CDR3 size: 14 residues. Germline V gives CDR1 SGHRS, CDR2 YFSETQ. The germline V and J ends were trimmed by 0 bases and 5 bases, with 11 bases remaining between them. The CDR3 nucleotides read TGCGCCAGCAGCTTGGAACAGGGTTGGTATGGCTACACCTTC. Translated: CASSLEQGWYGYTF.

This chain links TRBV19 with TRBJ1-5; 10 bases align to TRBD1. Trimming took 8 bases from V and 7 from J; bases not matched to a gene: 5. Germline V gives CDR1 LNHDA, CDR2 SQIVND (reference sequence). This CDR3 has 13 residues. The CDR3 DNA sequence: TGTGCCAGTCGGGACAGGGGTGAACAGCCCCAGCATTTT. Residues: CASRDRGEQPQHF.

The chain links TRBV7-2 to TRBJ2-4, with a tentative D call TRBD2 (6 bases). Trimming stripped 1 base from V and 12 bases from J, with 13 bases between. CDR3 length: 13 residues. Per the germline V gene, CDR1 is SGHTA and CDR2 is FQGNSA. The CDR3 DNA sequence: TGTGCCAGCAGCTTAGTGGGGGTGGAGGGTCAGTACTTC. As protein: CASSLVGVEGQYF.

V is TRBV7-9 and J is TRBJ2-2; tentatively, D is TRBD2 (6 bases). The V gene lost 6 bases and the J gene lost 6 bases, with 8 bases spanning the gap. CDR1 and CDR2 from the germline V gene are SEHNR and FQNEAQ (reference sequence). This CDR3 has 12 amino acids. The CDR3 spells CASRPSAGELFF. The CDR3 DNA is TGTGCCAGCAGGCCTAGCGCCGGGGAGCTGTTTTTT.

The count of this clone is one. This chain joins TRBV6-1 and TRBJ2-3, with 8 bases identical to TRBD2. The length of the CDR3 is 14 residues. The V gene end was trimmed by 4 bases and the J gene end by 4 bases; junction bases not matched to a gene: 4. Germline CDR1 reads MNHNS; CDR2 reads SASEGT. Here the CDR3 DNA reads TGTGCCAGCAGTGTAGGACTAGCTCCAGATACGCAGTATTTT. Translated, it gives CASSVGLAPDTQYF.

CDR3: CASSFSGTDTQYF. For the CDR3, the DNA is TGTGCCAGCAGCTTTAGCGGCACAGATACGCAGTATTTT. The gene calls are TRBV7-2 and TRBJ2-3; D perhaps matches TRBD2 (5 bases). The germline gives CDR1 SGHTA, CDR2 FQGNSA. The CDR3 is 13 amino acids. Between the trimmed V and J ends, which lost 3 bases and 1 base, there was a span of 5 bases.

Comments on this clone: Other DNA sequences in this specimen translate into the identical CDR3. The J gene is TRBJ2-1, the V gene TRBV7-9; weak D call: TRBD2 (6 bases). CDR1 is SEHNR, CDR2 FQNEAQ, per germline (reference sequence). The CDR3 has 13 residues. The V and J ends lost 1 base and 7 bases respectively, with 8 bases between them. The CDR3 here is CASSLVGGNEQFF. CDR3 DNA: TGTGCCAGCAGCTTAGTTGGAGGGAATGAGCAGTTCTTC.

In the case of this clone: A junction end diverges from the germline sequence, so it may reflect a read error. The rearrangement uses TRBV6-1 and TRBJ2-5, with 11 nucleotides matching TRBD1. This CDR3 has 16 residues. The germline V gene has CDR1 MNHNS and CDR2 SASEGT. The CDR3 bases are TGTGCCAGCAGAGAAGGGACAGGGGGTTTCCAAGAGACCCAGTACTTC. It is translated as CASREGTGGFQETQYF.

This sequence joins TRBV10-1 and TRBJ2-5; 12 bases match TRBD2. CDR1 and CDR2 from the germline V gene are WNHNN and SYGVQD (reference sequence). CDR3 size: 14 residues. Unmatched junction bases numbered 3, after V lost 8 bases and J lost 2 bases. Here the CDR3 DNA reads TGCGCCAGCCGACTAGCGGGAGTACAAGAGACCCAGTACTTC. Residues: CASRLAGVQETQYF.

The chain joins TRBV29-1 to TRBJ2-1; 10 bases align to TRBD1. The germline CDR1 and CDR2 sequences are SQVTM and ANQGSEA. The CDR3 is 18 residues long. Unmatched junction bases numbered 16, after V lost 8 bases and J lost 0 bases. The CDR3 coding sequence is TGCAGCACCGGGACAGGGGTATCTTCCCGGAGCTCCTACAATGAGCAGTTCTTC. Its translation: CSTGTGVSSRSSYNEQFF.

This chain uses TRBV27 with TRBJ2-7, with 8 bases lining up with TRBD2. Unmatched junction bases numbered 7, after V lost 6 bases and J lost 3 bases. CDR3 size: 14 residues. Germline V gene lookup returns CDR1 MNHEY and CDR2 SMNVEV (reference sequence). Written as DNA, the CDR3 is TGTGCCAGCAGACTCCGGGAGGGCCTCTACGAGCAGTACTTC. This translates into CASRLREGLYEQYF.

This chain joins TRBV5-6 and TRBJ2-2; weak D call: TRBD2 (5 bases). The V end was cut by 2 bases, the J end by 3 bases, with 11 bases between. CDR1 and CDR2 (germline): SGHDT, YYEEEE. The CDR3 covers 15 residues. The DNA for the CDR3 is TGTGCCAGCAGCTTCGTGAAGAGGGACACCGGGGAGCTGTTTTTT. Its translation: CASSFVKRDTGELFF.

The genes are TRBV5-1 and TRBJ2-5, with 7 bases aligning to TRBD1. This CDR3 is 13 amino acids long. The V and J ends lost 5 bases and 4 bases, in that order; junction bases with no gene match: 5. Germline CDR1 and CDR2: SGHRS and YFSETQ. CDR3 in amino acids: CASRIRDRETQYF. The CDR3 DNA reads as TGCGCCAGCAGAATCCGGGACAGAGAGACCCAGTACTTC.

This clone was observed a handful of times. The rearrangement links TRBV29-1 to TRBJ2-5; 10 bases map to TRBD1. The CDR3 extends over 12 amino acids. The junction had 6 bases not matched to a gene; V was cut back by 7 bases and J by 7 bases. The germline V gene has CDR1 SQVTM and CDR2 ANQGSEA. The CDR3 spells CSGGTGEVTQYF. The CDR3 nucleotides read TGCAGCGGGGGGACAGGGGAGGTGACCCAGTACTTC.

The rearrangement joins TRBV29-1 to TRBJ2-1; 9 positions match TRBD2. The J segment lost 3 bases and the V segment lost 4 bases, leaving 4 bases of the junction unmatched. The CDR3 consists of 14 residues. Looked up from germline, CDR1 is SQVTM and CDR2 is ANQGSEA. CDR3 sequence: CSVGASGIYNEQFF. The CDR3 region has the DNA TGCAGCGTTGGGGCTAGCGGGATCTACAATGAGCAGTTCTTC.

V gene TRBV6-1 combines with J gene TRBJ1-5; TRBD1 agrees at 9 bases. The length of the CDR3 is 15 residues. V shed 6 bases and J 0 bases; nucleotides not matched to a gene: 3. CDR1 and CDR2 from the germline V gene are MNHNS and SASEGT. The CDR3 DNA reads TGTGCCAGCAGAGGGACAGGGAATAGCAATCAGCCCCAGCATTTT. Its protein is CASRGTGNSNQPQHF.

V and J are TRBV6-5 and TRBJ2-5; D uncertain. This CDR3 contains 14 residues. The germline V gene has CDR1 MNHEY and CDR2 SVGAGI. V was shortened by 2 bases and J by 4 bases, with 11 bases between the two germline ends. CDR3 loop: CASSYLPGGETQYF. DNA of the CDR3: TGTGCCAGCAGTTACCTACCCGGTGGAGAGACCCAGTACTTC.

The chain has TRBV4-1 and TRBJ1-1, with D possibly being TRBD1 (6 bases). Trimming pared 4 bases from V and 4 bases from J, leaving 10 bases between. This CDR3 region has 13 residues. CDR1 is MGHRA and CDR2 is YSYEKL in the germline V gene. The CDR3, as DNA: TGCGCCAGCAGCCGGATCAGGGGCACTGAAGCTTTCTTT. It encodes CASSRIRGTEAFF.

V and J are TRBV9 and TRBJ2-7; TRBD1 matches at 10 bases. The CDR3 contains 16 residues. Germline loops: CDR1 SGDLS, CDR2 YYNGEE. After removal of 0 bases from V and 6 bases from J, the junction contained 9 bases not matched to a gene. The CDR3 bases are TGTGCCAGCAGCGTAGGCTCCGGGACAGGGGCGGTCGAGCAGTACTTC. It translates to CASSVGSGTGAVEQYF.

J is TRBJ2-5 and V is TRBV10-3, with TRBD2 matching over 9 bases. The junction had 10 bases not matched to a gene; V was cut back by 6 bases and J by 5 bases. The germline V gene encodes CDR1 ENHRY and CDR2 SYGVKD. CDR3 size: 15 residues. CDR3 coding DNA: TGTGCCATCAGGACTAGCGGTTCCCCAGGGGAGACCCAGTACTTC. It specifies CAIRTSGSPGETQYF.

The chain employs TRBV11-3 and TRBJ2-1; 9 nucleotides match TRBD2. The CDR3 runs 15 residues. The germline V gene has CDR1 SGHNT and CDR2 YENEEA. The V gene end was trimmed by 5 bases and the J gene end by 5 bases; junction bases not matched to a gene: 7. The CDR3 loop is CASSVSGSGNNEQFF. CDR3 DNA sequence: TGTGCCAGCAGCGTTAGCGGGAGTGGTAACAATGAGCAGTTCTTC.